This passage covers 31 T cell receptor beta chains from one sample sequenced in a study of T cells in Graves' hyperthyroidism and ophthalmopathy. Researchers amplified the TCR beta CDR3 regions from RNA transcripts. Primed by the HTBI set, a first-round RT-PCR was run on the TCR CDR3. One entry per CDR3 protein results from TCRdb running MiXCR on the multiplex PCR reads. The data hold roughly 420,000 distinct CDR3 sequences, with roughly 15% observed a single time. The specimen was blood. The receptors shown here come from a woman between 18 and 29 years old with Graves' hyperthyroidism.

This clonotype was seen at least ten times. The V call is TRBV28, the J call TRBJ2-7; 12 bases agree with TRBD2. Germline CDR1 MDHEN, CDR2 SYDVKM. This CDR3 has 17 residues. Trimming cost V 4 bases and J 6 bases; bases outside gene matches: 13. The CDR3 spells CASSSDRSSGRVGEQYF. CDR3 sequence (DNA): TGTGCCAGCAGTTCCGACAGGTCTAGCGGGAGGGTGGGCGAGCAGTACTTC.

This clonotype was recorded many times. In DNA form, the CDR3 reads TGTGCCAGCAGCGTAGGAGGAGGGGAGTCTGAAGCTTTCTTT. Translating gives CASSVGGGESEAFF. V gene TRBV9 combines with J gene TRBJ1-1, with D perhaps TRBD1 (5 bases). The CDR3 consists of 14 residues. The germline V gene encodes CDR1 SGDLS and CDR2 YYNGEE. V dropped 0 bases and J dropped 6 bases, with 12 bases sitting between them.

In this sample, this clonotype turned up many times. The CDR3 DNA reads TGTGCCAGCAGCACAGGGGGCAAAGGGACTGAAGCTTTCTTT. As protein: CASSTGGKGTEAFF. This chain connects TRBV28 to TRBJ1-1, with 9 nucleotides matching TRBD1. This CDR3 region has 14 residues. The germline V gene has CDR1 MDHEN and CDR2 SYDVKM. Trimming cost V 6 bases and J 5 bases; bases outside gene matches: 7.

This clonotype was counted many times. V usage is TRBV12-3 or TRBV12-4 and J usage is TRBJ2-5; D is ambiguous. Trimming left V 1 base short and J 7 bases short, with 4 bases between. The CDR3 extends over 11 amino acids. CDR3 nucleotides: TGTGCCAGCAGTTTAGAGGGGACCCAGTACTTC. Translating gives CASSLEGTQYF.

This clonotype appeared many times. The chain couples TRBV3-1 to TRBJ1-1; D is perhaps TRBD1 (6 bases). The CDR3 has 14 residues. CDR1 and CDR2 (germline): LGHDT, YNNKEL (reference sequence). V gave up 4 bases and J gave up 4 bases, with 13 bases separating them. The CDR3 sequence: CASSPQQGFTEAFF. The CDR3 DNA sequence: TGTGCCAGCAGCCCCCAACAGGGTTTCACTGAAGCTTTCTTT.

Ten or more counts support this clonotype. The chain links TRBV6-1 to TRBJ1-1; no reliable D call. The germline CDR1 and CDR2 sequences are MNHNS and SASEGT. The CDR3 is 12 residues long. V was clipped by 10 bases and J by 0 bases, with 9 bases between them. CDR3 amino acids: CATANMNTEAFF. For the CDR3, the DNA is TGTGCCACTGCCAACATGAACACTGAAGCTTTCTTT.

A word on this clonotype: Relative to the germline gene, one junction end is altered; a read error may explain this. V and J are TRBV14 and TRBJ2-2; D gene ambiguous. This CDR3 comprises 14 residues. Looked up from germline, CDR1 is SGHDN and CDR2 is FVKESK. CDR3 sequence reads: CASSQFTDTRELFF. The DNA for the CDR3 is TGTGCCAGCAGCCAATTTACAGACACCAGGGAGCTGTTTTTT.

This clonotype was detected ten times or more. The chain is built from TRBV28 and TRBJ2-1, with 9 bases that match TRBD2. Germline V gives CDR1 MDHEN, CDR2 SYDVKM. V gave up 6 bases and J gave up 9 bases; unmatched junction bases: 9. The CDR3 loop spans 14 amino acids. In nucleotides, the CDR3 is TGTGCCAGCAGAGAAGGCGGGAGGGCGGTTGAGCAGTTCTTC. The encoded protein is CASREGGRAVEQFF. The whole variable domain, filled in from reference TRBV28 and TRBJ2-1, reads DVKVTQSSRYLVKRTGEKVFLECVQDMDHENMFWYRQDPGLGLRLIYFSYDVKMKEKGDIPEGYSVSREKKERFSLILESASTNQTSMYLCASREGGRAVEQFFGPGTRLTVL.

The genes are TRBV19 and TRBJ2-7, with TRBD2 matching 9 bases. The V and J ends lost 4 bases and 2 bases, in that order; junction bases with no gene match: 6. Germline assignment: CDR1 LNHDA and CDR2 SQIVND (reference sequence). The CDR3 consists of 15 residues. In DNA form, the CDR3 reads TGTGCCAGTAGTAAGACTAGCGGAGAAACCTACGAGCAGTACTTC. As protein: CASSKTSGETYEQYF.

At least ten counts were recorded for this clonotype. The V and J genes are TRBV6-2 or TRBV6-3 and TRBJ1-3; the D gene is possibly TRBD1 (6 bases). Germline CDR1 is MNHEY and CDR2 is SVGEGT. The germline V and J ends were trimmed by 1 base and 4 bases, with 11 bases remaining between them. The CDR3 is 15 residues long. DNA of the CDR3: TGTGCCAGCAGTTACTTCCGGACAGACGGAAACACCATATATTTT. Its protein product is CASSYFRTDGNTIYF.

This clonotype came up many times. This rearrangement joins TRBV28 to TRBJ2-7, with D tentatively TRBD2 (5 bases). CDR1 is MDHEN and CDR2 is SYDVKM in the germline V gene. The CDR3 length is 13 residues. V lost 8 bases, J lost 3 bases, and 14 bases lay in between. CDR3 loop: CASAPDLNYEQYF. CDR3 nucleotide sequence: TGTGCCAGCGCCCCGGACTTGAACTACGAGCAGTACTTC.

In this sample, this clonotype turned up a few times. The chain has TRBV30 and TRBJ2-1; 9 bases are shared with TRBD1. The CDR3 runs 12 residues. The junction had 5 bases not matched to a gene; V was cut back by 5 bases and J by 9 bases. Per the germline V gene, CDR1 is GTSNPN and CDR2 is SVGIG (reference sequence). The CDR3 loop reads CAWGTGLIEQFF. In DNA form, the CDR3 reads TGTGCCTGGGGGACAGGGTTGATTGAGCAGTTCTTC.

This clonotype was picked up a small number of times. V is TRBV20-1 and J is TRBJ2-5; possibly TRBD1 or TRBD2 for D (7 bases each). The CDR3 spans 14 residues. CDR1 and CDR2 (germline): DFQATT, SNEGSKA (reference sequence). The CDR3 spells CGYPGGVNQETQYF. The CDR3 DNA follows: TGCGGTTACCCAGGGGGGGTGAATCAAGAGACCCAGTACTTC.

This clonotype was seen ten or more times. The gene calls are TRBV28 and TRBJ1-2; D unresolved. There are 13 residues in the CDR3. Trimming took 7 bases from V and 7 from J, leaving 16 bases between them. The germline V gene has CDR1 MDHEN and CDR2 SYDVKM. In DNA, the CDR3 is TGTGCCAGCATGTCAACAGTCCTCTCTGGCTACACCTTC. Translation gives CASMSTVLSGYTF.

This clonotype was observed many times. The rearrangement joins TRBV18 to TRBJ1-5; TRBD1 might be the D (6 bases). The CDR3 covers 15 residues. Germline V gives CDR1 KGHSH, CDR2 LQKENI. The V end lost 3 bases, the J end lost 3 bases, and 12 bases lay between the germline ends. This CDR3 reads CASSPGGTFNQPQHF. CDR3 sequence (DNA): TGTGCCAGCTCACCGGGGGGCACCTTCAATCAGCCCCAGCATTTT.

This clonotype was detected many times. This chain joins TRBV6-1 and TRBJ1-1, with TRBD1 matching 7 bases. Trimming cost V 7 bases and J 5 bases; bases outside gene matches: 7. Germline lookup yields CDR1 MNHNS and CDR2 SASEGT. CDR3 length equals 13 residues. This CDR3 is CASKLTGRTEAFF. The CDR3 coding sequence is TGTGCCAGCAAATTGACAGGGAGAACTGAAGCTTTCTTT.

This clonotype came up many times. The chain joins TRBV19 to TRBJ2-1; no definite D call. This CDR3 spans 12 amino acids. CDR1 LNHDA and CDR2 SQIVND come from the germline V gene (reference sequence). The V end was cut by 2 bases, the J end by 7 bases, with 6 bases between. The DNA of the CDR3 is TGTGCCAGTAGTATAATGGGGAATGAGCAGTTCTTC. Its translation is CASSIMGNEQFF.

The chain joins TRBV6-1 to TRBJ1-1, with D unresolved. CDR1 is MNHNS, CDR2 SASEGT, per germline. Trimming removed 11 bases from V and 2 bases from J, with 18 bases in between. CDR3 length: 14 amino acids. The CDR3 here is CAAREGRSNTEAFF. The DNA of the CDR3 is TGTGCCGCCAGAGAGGGCAGGTCAAACACTGAAGCTTTCTTT.

CDR3 amino acids: CASSAQAGGGYNEQFF. DNA of the CDR3: TGTGCCAGCTCCGCTCAAGCCGGGGGAGGGTACAATGAGCAGTTCTTC. The V call is TRBV11-2, the J call TRBJ2-1, with TRBD2 identical over 7 bases. The CDR3 loop spans 16 amino acids. V dropped 8 bases and J dropped 4; count of bases not matched to a gene: 14. Germline CDR1 is SGHAT and CDR2 is FQNNGV.

This clonotype was counted many times. The chain employs TRBV7-6 and TRBJ2-5; 8 nucleotides agree with TRBD2. The V gene end was trimmed by 7 bases and the J gene end by 5 bases; junction bases not matched to a gene: 12. Germline-derived CDR1 and CDR2 are SGHVS and FNYEAQ. The CDR3 consists of 15 residues. CDR3 amino acids: CASTPTGGGGETQYF. The CDR3 DNA reads as TGTGCCAGCACCCCCACGGGGGGGGGCGGGGAGACCCAGTACTTC.

The J gene is TRBJ2-1, the V gene TRBV20-1; D not resolved. CDR1 DFQATT and CDR2 SNEGSKA come from the germline V gene (reference sequence). The CDR3 has 16 amino acids. Trimming pared 3 bases from V and 1 base from J, leaving 16 bases between. This CDR3 is CSASNRVGRSYNEQFF. Here the CDR3 DNA reads TGCAGTGCTAGCAATAGGGTGGGCAGGTCCTACAATGAGCAGTTCTTC.

This clonotype was observed many times. The chain combines TRBV6-1 with TRBJ1-5; a weak D match, TRBD1 (5 bases). CDR3 length equals 17 residues. V was pared by 6 bases and J by 2 bases, with 20 bases between. The germline V gene has CDR1 MNHNS and CDR2 SASEGT. CDR3 DNA: TGTGCCAGCAGCGAGGTCCGGGACTTGTTAGGCAATCAGCCCCAGCATTTT. Protein: CASSEVRDLLGNQPQHF.

This clonotype was recorded many times. This chain links TRBV7-2 with TRBJ2-5; 7 bases are a match to TRBD2. The V gene's germline CDR1 is SGHTA and CDR2 FQGNSA. Unmatched junction bases numbered 9, after V lost 1 base and J lost 4 bases. The CDR3 covers 16 residues. The CDR3 protein is CASSLVLVTGGETQYF. CDR3 nucleotide sequence: TGTGCCAGCAGCTTAGTGCTGGTAACGGGAGGAGAGACCCAGTACTTC.

In its sample, this clonotype was seen many times. The genes are TRBV3-1 and TRBJ2-2; 7 bases match TRBD2. Germline CDR1 and CDR2: LGHDT and YNNKEL (reference sequence). The V segment lost 6 bases and the J segment 4 bases; nucleotides outside the gene matches: 11. The CDR3 is made up of 16 amino acids. CDR3 protein: CASSSSTSAGTGELFF. CDR3 coding DNA: TGTGCCAGCAGTTCCAGCACTAGCGCTGGCACCGGGGAGCTGTTTTTT.

This clonotype was recorded many times. The J gene is TRBJ2-3, the V gene TRBV7-9, with D possibly matching TRBD2 (7 bases). Per germline, CDR1 SEHNR and CDR2 FQNEAQ (reference sequence). The length of the CDR3 is 16 residues. Trimming took 3 bases from V and 3 from J, leaving 16 bases between them. This chain's CDR3 is CASSFLRGLRTDTQYF. DNA of the CDR3: TGTGCCAGCAGCTTTCTCAGGGGACTAAGGACAGATACGCAGTATTTT.

This clonotype was counted between two and nine times. The V call is TRBV6-1, the J call TRBJ2-3; tentative D call: TRBD1 (6 bases). Germline lookup yields CDR1 MNHNS and CDR2 SASEGT. V was cut by 2 bases and J by 3 bases, with 12 bases left in between. CDR3 length: 15 amino acids. For the CDR3, the DNA is TGTGCCAGCAGTGAACAGACAAGGGGGACAGATACGCAGTATTTT. Translated, it gives CASSEQTRGTDTQYF.

This clonotype appeared many times. V gene TRBV28 combines with J gene TRBJ1-1, with TRBD1 as a possible D gene (5 bases). V lost 7 bases and J lost 1, with 10 bases in between. CDR3 length equals 13 residues. CDR1 and CDR2 from the germline V gene are MDHEN and SYDVKM. CDR3 DNA: TGTGCCAGCACGGCCAGGGAGAACACTGAAGCTTTCTTT. This codes for CASTARENTEAFF. Supplemented by reference TRBV28 and TRBJ1-1, the full variable domain reads DVKVTQSSRYLVKRTGEKVFLECVQDMDHENMFWYRQDPGLGLRLIYFSYDVKMKEKGDIPEGYSVSREKKERFSLILESASTNQTSMYLCASTARENTEAFFGQGTRLTVV.

This clonotype came up a few times. The chain recombines TRBV13 with TRBJ2-4; D gene unclear. The V end lost 5 bases, the J end lost 1 base, and 12 bases lay between the germline ends. Germline CDR1 reads PRHDT; CDR2 reads FYEKMQ (reference sequence). The CDR3 is made up of 15 amino acids. The DNA of the CDR3 is TGTGCCAGCAGCCCCGGCATCGGGGCCAAAAACATTCAGTACTTC. Translation gives CASSPGIGAKNIQYF.

The chain combines TRBV14 with TRBJ2-3; 14 bases map to TRBD2. Per the germline V gene, CDR1 is SGHDN and CDR2 is FVKESK. The V segment lost 0 bases and the J segment 1 base; nucleotides outside the gene matches: 6. This CDR3 has 19 amino acids. The CDR3 reads CASSQDRLAGGKGTDTQYF. DNA of the CDR3: TGTGCCAGCAGCCAAGATAGACTAGCGGGAGGGAAAGGCACAGATACGCAGTATTTT.

The CDR3 loop reads CAIGHGQGYFEQYF. The DNA for the CDR3 is TGTGCCATCGGTCATGGACAGGGATACTTTGAGCAGTACTTC. V is TRBV10-3 and J is TRBJ2-7, with TRBD1 matching 8 bases. This CDR3 comprises 14 residues. V shed 8 bases and J 7 bases; nucleotides not matched to a gene: 13. The V gene's germline CDR1 is ENHRY and CDR2 SYGVKD.

This clonotype appeared many times. The V gene is TRBV27, the J gene TRBJ2-7; 9 nucleotides align to TRBD1. Germline V CDR1 and CDR2: MNHEY, SMNVEV (reference sequence). The junction had 4 bases not matched to a gene; V was cut back by 5 bases and J by 2 bases. The CDR3 has 14 residues. In DNA, the CDR3 is TGTGCCAGCAGTAGAGGACAGGGGACCTACGAGCAGTACTTC. It encodes CASSRGQGTYEQYF.